These 23 T cell receptor beta chains came from one sample sequenced in a study of monozygotic twins with inflammatory bowel disease. TCRdb derives one entry per CDR3 protein from the 5' RACE reads, leaving out DNA. Its clone listing holds approximately 330,000 distinct CDR3 sequences. What was sequenced was blood. Every receptor here comes from a human donor with ulcerative colitis or Crohn's disease, or a healthy co-twin of an affected twin (not recorded which).

The V gene is TRBV29-1, the J gene TRBJ2-7; the TCRdb call, TRBD1, lacks DNA for checking. The CDR3 is 14 amino acids. The V gene's germline CDR1 is SQVTM and CDR2 ANQGSEA. The CDR3 protein is CSVAARDRVYEQYF.

This sequence joins TRBV30 and TRBJ2-7; there is no DNA to check the TCRdb D call of TRBD2. Germline lookup yields CDR1 GTSNPN and CDR2 SVGIG (reference sequence). The CDR3 has 18 amino acids. This CDR3 reads CAVGLGPGLAGGTYEQYF.

The J gene is TRBJ2-3, the V gene TRBV29-1. The CDR3 totals 13 residues. The germline V gene has CDR1 SQVTM and CDR2 ANQGSEA. The CDR3 protein is CSVDSSPGDTQYF.

The genes are TRBV7-2 and TRBJ2-3; there is no DNA to check the TCRdb D call of TRBD1. This CDR3 comprises 15 residues. The V gene's germline CDR1 is SGHTA and CDR2 FQGNSA. The chain's CDR3 is CASSSQGLLTDTQYF.

The chain employs TRBV7-9 and TRBJ2-3; TCRdb gives TRBD2 as the D gene, but with no DNA this cannot be confirmed. The CDR3 consists of 16 residues. Germline V lookup: CDR1 SEHNR, CDR2 FQNEAQ (reference sequence). The chain's CDR3 is CASVRRGGLSTDTQYF.

The rearrangement links TRBV11-2 to TRBJ2-7; TCRdb designates TRBD1, a call that cannot be tested without DNA. This CDR3 spans 15 amino acids. The V gene's germline CDR1 is SGHAT and CDR2 FQNNGV. CDR3 sequence reads: CASSLGGGDGYEQYF. Based on the CDR3 plus reference TRBV11-2 and TRBJ2-7, the full variable domain is EAGVAQSPRYKIIEKRQSVAFWCNPISGHATLYWYQQILGQGPKLLIQFQNNGVVDDSQLPKDRFSAERLKGVDSTLKIQPAKLEDSAVYLCASSLGGGDGYEQYFGPGTRLTVT.

The rearrangement joins TRBV4-3 to TRBJ2-1; there is no DNA to check the TCRdb D call of TRBD1. The CDR3 totals 17 residues. Germline V gene sequence: CDR1 LGHNA, CDR2 YSLEER. The CDR3 is CASSQKITGGTSNEQFF.

The V call is TRBV11-2, the J call TRBJ2-2; absent DNA, TCRdb's TRBD1 call cannot be checked. CDR3 length: 17 residues. Germline CDR1 reads SGHAT; CDR2 reads FQNNGV. The CDR3 sequence is CASSSLTGTQSTGELFF.

The chain is built from TRBV5-1 and TRBJ2-5. The CDR3 sequence is 15 residues long. Germline loops: CDR1 SGHRS, CDR2 YFSETQ. CDR3 in amino acids: CASSLDRVGQETQYF.

The chain uses TRBV7-2 and TRBJ1-2; TCRdb reports TRBD1, a call that lacks DNA to check it against. The germline gives CDR1 SGHTA, CDR2 FQGNSA. This CDR3 is 14 amino acids long. The CDR3 sequence: CASSPGTEGTSYTF. The entire variable domain, with the rest obtained from reference TRBV7-2 and TRBJ1-2, is as follows: GAGVSQSPSNKVTEKGKDVELRCDPISGHTALYWYRQSLGQGLEFLIYFQGNSAPDKSGLPSDRFSAERTGGSVSTLTIQRTQQEDSAVYLCASSPGTEGTSYTFGSGTRLTVV.

This sequence joins TRBV28 and TRBJ2-3. The germline V gene encodes CDR1 MDHEN and CDR2 SYDVKM. The CDR3 runs 14 residues. CDR3 in amino acids: CASSQNTRTDTQYF.

This chain connects TRBV28 to TRBJ2-1; TCRdb picks TRBD2, but there is no DNA to check that call. In germline, CDR1 is MDHEN, CDR2 SYDVKM. This CDR3 comprises 15 residues. This chain's CDR3 is CASNPAIQGINEQFF.

This sequence joins TRBV20-1 and TRBJ2-7. From germline, CDR1 is DFQATT and CDR2 SNEGSKA (reference sequence). The CDR3 contains 13 residues. The CDR3 sequence: CSARPVGFYEQYF.

This chain connects TRBV7-9 to TRBJ2-3. Germline CDR1 is SEHNR and CDR2 is FQNEAQ (reference sequence). CDR3 size: 15 residues. CDR3 sequence: CASSFVGSGTDTQYF.

The V and J genes are TRBV7-2 and TRBJ2-3; no DNA is available, so the TRBD1 call from TCRdb remains unchecked. The germline V gene has CDR1 SGHTA and CDR2 FQGNSA. This CDR3 region has 16 residues. The CDR3 reads CASTPGKAMRTDTQYF. The complete variable domain, with remaining parts taken from reference TRBV7-2 and TRBJ2-3, reads GAGVSQSPSNKVTEKGKDVELRCDPISGHTALYWYRQSLGQGLEFLIYFQGNSAPDKSGLPSDRFSAERTGGSVSTLTIQRTQQEDSAVYLCASTPGKAMRTDTQYFGPGTRLTVL.

The V gene is TRBV3-1, the J gene TRBJ2-1; as DNA is missing, the TRBD2 call by TCRdb cannot be tested. This CDR3 spans 17 amino acids. The germline V gene has CDR1 LGHDT and CDR2 YNNKEL (reference sequence). The CDR3 loop reads CASSQEWGLAVLDEQFF.

The rearrangement links TRBV10-1 to TRBJ2-2; TCRdb's D gene call, TRBD1, goes unchecked for lack of DNA. The CDR3 is 16 amino acids. The V gene's germline CDR1 is WNHNN and CDR2 SYGVQD (reference sequence). Here the CDR3 reads CASSEQQGPNTGELFF.

This chain links TRBV5-1 with TRBJ2-4; the TCRdb call, TRBD2, lacks DNA for checking. Germline V CDR1 and CDR2: SGHRS, YFSETQ. This CDR3 spans 16 amino acids. The CDR3 sequence: CASSASGTSGAGPQYF.

The chain joins TRBV6-5 to TRBJ2-5; TCRdb names TRBD1, which stays unverified in the absence of DNA. Germline V CDR1 and CDR2: MNHEY, SVGAGI. The CDR3 spans 14 residues. CDR3 sequence: CATTYRGEEETQYF.

V usage is TRBV7-6 and J usage is TRBJ1-5; TCRdb names TRBD1, which stays unverified in the absence of DNA. There are 18 residues in the CDR3. Per the germline V gene, CDR1 is SGHVS and CDR2 is FNYEAQ. The chain's CDR3 is CASSQLPRDRGSNQPQHF.

J is TRBJ1-1 and V is TRBV3-1; TCRdb indicates TRBD1, and absent DNA this call remains unverified. Germline V gene sequence: CDR1 LGHDT, CDR2 YNNKEL (reference sequence). This CDR3 region has 15 residues. The chain's CDR3 is CASSQDHTGSTEAFF. Complete variable domain (other parts from reference TRBV3-1 and TRBJ1-1): DTAVSQTPKYLVTQMGNDKSIKCEQNLGHDTMYWYKQDSKKFLKIMFSYNNKELIINETVPNRFSPKSPDKAHLNLHINSLELGDSAVYFCASSQDHTGSTEAFFGQGTRLTVV.

V is TRBV5-1 and J is TRBJ1-4; TCRdb's D call, TRBD1, is unchecked because there is no DNA. This CDR3 spans 15 amino acids. From germline, CDR1 is SGHRS and CDR2 YFSETQ. The CDR3 region is CASRYAGTGGEKLFF.

V gene TRBV12-3 or TRBV12-4 combines with J gene TRBJ1-4. CDR3 size: 14 residues. CDR3 residues: CASSLGSNNGKLFF.